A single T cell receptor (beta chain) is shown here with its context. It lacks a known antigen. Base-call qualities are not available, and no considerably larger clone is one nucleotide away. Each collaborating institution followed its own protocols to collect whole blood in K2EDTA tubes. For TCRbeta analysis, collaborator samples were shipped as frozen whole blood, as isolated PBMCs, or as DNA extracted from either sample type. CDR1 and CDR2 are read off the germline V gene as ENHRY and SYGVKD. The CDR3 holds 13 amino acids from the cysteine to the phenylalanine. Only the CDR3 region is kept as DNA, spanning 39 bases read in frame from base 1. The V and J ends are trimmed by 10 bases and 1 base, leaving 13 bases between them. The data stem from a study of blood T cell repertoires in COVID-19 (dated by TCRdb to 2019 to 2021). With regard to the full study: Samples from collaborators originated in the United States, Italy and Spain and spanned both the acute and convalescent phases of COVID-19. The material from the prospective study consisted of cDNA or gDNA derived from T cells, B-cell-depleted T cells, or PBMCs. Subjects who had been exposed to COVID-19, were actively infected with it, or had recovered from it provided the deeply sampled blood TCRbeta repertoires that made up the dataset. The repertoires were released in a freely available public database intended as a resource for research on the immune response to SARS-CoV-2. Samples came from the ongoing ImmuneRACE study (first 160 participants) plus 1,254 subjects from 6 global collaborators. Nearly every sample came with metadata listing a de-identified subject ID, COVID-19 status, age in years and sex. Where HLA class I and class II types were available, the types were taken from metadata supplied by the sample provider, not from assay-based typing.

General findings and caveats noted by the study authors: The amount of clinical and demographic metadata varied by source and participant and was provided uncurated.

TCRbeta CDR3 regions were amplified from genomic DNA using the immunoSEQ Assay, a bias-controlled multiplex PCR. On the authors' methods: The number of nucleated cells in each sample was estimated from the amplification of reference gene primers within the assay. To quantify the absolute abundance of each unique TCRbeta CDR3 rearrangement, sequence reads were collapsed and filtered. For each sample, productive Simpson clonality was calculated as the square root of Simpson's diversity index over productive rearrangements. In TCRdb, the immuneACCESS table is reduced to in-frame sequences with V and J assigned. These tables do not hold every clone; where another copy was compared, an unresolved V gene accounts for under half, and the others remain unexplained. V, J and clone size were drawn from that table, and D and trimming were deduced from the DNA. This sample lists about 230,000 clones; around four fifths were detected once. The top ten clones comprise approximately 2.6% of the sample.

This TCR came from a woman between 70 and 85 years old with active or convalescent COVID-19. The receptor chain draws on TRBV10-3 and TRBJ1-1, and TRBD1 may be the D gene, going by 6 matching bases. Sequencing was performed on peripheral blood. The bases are TGTGCCACCAAACAGGGCGCGAACACTGAAGCTTTCTTT. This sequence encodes CATKQGANTEAFF.